This T cell receptor (beta chain) was profiled in a study of technical replicates of blood from several donors. Method: immunoSEQ multiplex PCR; TCRdb's copy keeps in-frame clones and lacks some. Among around 97,000 clones, roughly 96% were seen once, and the ten largest hold 0.36%. Germline V gene data show CDR1 as LGHNA and CDR2 as YSLEER. The CDR3 length is 15 residues. J lost 6 bases, V lost 0 bases, and 5 bases had no gene match. In its sample, this clone was seen once. Input material: T cells isolated from PBMCs. The genes are TRBV4-3 and TRBJ1-5; 7 bases match TRBD1. The TCR sequence derives from a human donor in good health. The CDR3 reads CASSQDRQGSQPQHF. DNA for the CDR3: TGCGCCAGCAGCCAAGATCGACAGGGCAGTCAGCCCCAGCATTTT.